This T cell receptor beta chain was observed in a study of T cells in Graves' hyperthyroidism and ophthalmopathy. General study findings and limits: In blood, most of the thyroid clonotypes expanded above 0.001 were also present.

TCR beta CDR3 region amplification was performed from RNA transcripts. HTBI primers were the set used in a first-round RT-PCR of the TCR CDR3. MiXCR, applied by TCRdb to the multiplex PCR reads, yields one record per CDR3 protein. The sample holds approximately 690,000 distinct CDR3 sequences, more than 14% seen once. Note on this clonotype: Its matching antigen is unknown.

The germline V gene has CDR1 SGHNT and CDR2 YENEEA. The CDR3 is 17 residues long. Losses at the gene ends were 5 bases for V and 2 bases for J; bases not matched to a gene: 4. The receptor was derived from a woman aged 45-60 years with Graves' ophthalmopathy. This chain uses TRBV11-3 with TRBJ2-3, with TRBD2 matching 16 bases. Input material: blood. CDR3 loop: CASSAGTSGRATDTQYF. CDR3 nucleotide sequence: TGTGCCAGCAGCGCCGGGACTAGCGGGAGGGCCACAGATACGCAGTATTTT.